The rows below give T cell receptor beta chains drawn from one sample of a study of blood T cells in healthy people across ages. TCRdb reanalysed the 5' RACE reads using MiXCR and keeps one entry per CDR3 protein. The table has roughly 700,000 distinct CDR3 sequences, 49% seen once. The specimen was blood. These receptors were collected from a woman aged 55 to 70 in good health. Each CDR3 is given with its conserved first and last residue. D genes are given only for firm matches.

V gene	D gene	J gene	CDR3 protein
TRBV25-1	TRBD1	TRBJ2-3	CASSDVGGATDTQYF
TRBV27	.	TRBJ2-1	CASSVVSGSYNEQFF
TRBV6-6	.	TRBJ1-4	CASSSTTQGEKLFF
TRBV7-9	.	TRBJ1-1	CASSSLSQGYTNTEAFF
TRBV29-1	TRBD2	TRBJ2-1	CSVDRTSGRGYNEQFF
TRBV4-3	TRBD2	TRBJ2-3	CASSQRASGRDTQYF
TRBV20-1	.	TRBJ2-4	CSAAGLAGIAKNIQYF
TRBV29-1	TRBD2	TRBJ2-4	CSGLAGTSKNIQYF
TRBV20-1	.	TRBJ2-7	CSALRTASYEQYF
TRBV7-9	.	TRBJ2-3	CASSVSPTDTQYF
TRBV28	.	TRBJ2-5	CASRPNGVGKETQYF
TRBV7-2	TRBD2	TRBJ2-2	CASSPWTRAGSGELFF
TRBV28	.	TRBJ1-1	CASHSPGITEAFF
TRBV7-3	TRBD2	TRBJ2-7	CASSPSGLAVYEQYF
TRBV4-2	TRBD1	TRBJ1-4	CASRRDRGEKLFF
TRBV28	.	TRBJ2-5	CASSARDTFRQYF
TRBV6-2/TRBV6-3	TRBD1	TRBJ1-5	CASSALAYRGGQPQHF
TRBV6-6	TRBD1	TRBJ2-1	CASREQGDEQFF
TRBV7-2	TRBD1	TRBJ1-1	CASSLKGQGAGEAFF
TRBV18	.	TRBJ2-5	CASSRSRPSLETQYF
TRBV7-2	TRBD1	TRBJ2-1	CASSSTGGYEQFF
TRBV5-1	.	TRBJ1-1	CASSLLGDPRTEAFF
TRBV6-5	TRBD1	TRBJ2-7	CASRPGQGTQQYF
TRBV7-9	TRBD1	TRBJ1-1	CASSQQGAINTEAFF
TRBV4-3	.	TRBJ1-4	CASSPFGTFGGKLFF
TRBV14	.	TRBJ2-1	CASSQGLGAFYNEQFF
TRBV12-3/TRBV12-4	.	TRBJ1-4	CASSFAEKLFF
TRBV3-1	.	TRBJ2-5	CASSQTAYQQYF
TRBV7-3	.	TRBJ2-2	CASSWTQRTGELFF
TRBV20-1	TRBD2	TRBJ2-1	CSARDAGLAGSRINNEQFF
TRBV28	.	.	CASSMNRDEQYF
TRBV7-9	.	TRBJ1-1	CASSLWGAGSKAEAFF
TRBV4-2	.	TRBJ1-1	CASSRGNEAFF
TRBV10-3	.	TRBJ2-1	CAISPSTPDEQFF
TRBV14	.	TRBJ2-7	CACSQRAYEQYF
TRBV12-3/TRBV12-4	.	TRBJ2-5	CASSRDWRQETQYF
TRBV20-1	.	TRBJ2-3	CSAARDFSTDTQYF
TRBV21-1	.	TRBJ1-2	CASSNRKTPDYTF
TRBV7-9	TRBD1	TRBJ2-1	CASSRPGQGYNEQFF
TRBV12-3/TRBV12-4	.	TRBJ1-5	CASSRTGIAHQPQHF
TRBV9	.	TRBJ2-6	CASSLKPGQTHSGANVLTF
TRBV4-2	TRBD1	TRBJ2-7	CASSPQLDRQDEQYF
TRBV18	TRBD2	TRBJ2-1	CASSFTSGSIDEQFF